Below are 7 T cell receptor beta chains sequenced from a single sample in a study of immune characterization of retroperitoneal liposarcoma. Each CDR3 protein gets one entry after TCRdb re-called the PCR reads with MiXCR. The data contain 10,000 or so distinct CDR3 sequences, approximately 30% of them seen just once; the ten biggest clones take up roughly 8.7%. What was sequenced was tumor tissue. These receptors were collected from a male donor with retroperitoneal liposarcoma.

The V call is TRBV5-5, the J call TRBJ2-4; D is perhaps TRBD1 or TRBD2 (5 bases each). Trimming took off 6 bases at V and 4 bases at J, with 17 bases between the two ends. Germline CDR1 SGHKS, CDR2 YYEKEE (reference sequence). The CDR3 is 15 residues long. The CDR3 sequence: CASILLGTGKNIQYF. The CDR3 region has the DNA TGTGCCAGCATCCTTCTTGGGACGGGTAAAAACATTCAGTACTTC.

This clonotype qualifies as medium-sized. This chain uses TRBV6-1 with TRBJ2-1; D tentatively reads TRBD1 or TRBD2 (5 bases each). The tail of the sequence fits TRBJ2-7 better, so the J call may be wrong. The CDR3 is made up of 12 amino acids. The germline V gene has CDR1 MNHNS and CDR2 SASEGT. CDR3 DNA sequence: TGTGCCAGCAGCAGGGACCCAGGCGAGCAGTACTTC. It yields the protein CASSRDPGEQYF.

By sample fraction, this clonotype is medium-sized (0.01 to 0.1%). The chain couples TRBV6-1 to TRBJ2-3, with no clear D. The CDR3 is 16 amino acids. The ends were cut back, 1 base at V and 1 base at J, with 12 bases in the middle. Per the germline V gene, CDR1 is MNHNS and CDR2 is SASEGT. The DNA of the CDR3 is TGTGCCAGCAGTGAAGGTTGGGGATTCGGCACAGATACGCAGTATTTT. As protein: CASSEGWGFGTDTQYF.

The sample holds many counts of this clonotype. The V gene is TRBV7-3, the J gene TRBJ2-1; TRBD2 matches at 11 bases. Judging by the DNA end, TRBJ2-7 fits better; the J call may be wrong. This CDR3 is 16 amino acids long. CDR1 and CDR2 from the germline V gene are SGHTA and FQGTGA. The CDR3 region has the DNA TGTGCCAGCAGCCCAATTGGACTAGCGGGTGGCAATGAGCAGTACTTC. Translating it yields CASSPIGLAGGNEQYF.

V and J are TRBV11-3 and TRBJ2-1, with D possibly matching TRBD2 (7 bases). The CDR3 is 16 residues long. The V gene's germline CDR1 is SGHNT and CDR2 YENEEA. V shed 4 bases and J shed 10 bases, with 23 bases lying between them. In DNA, the CDR3 is TGTGCCAGCAGCTCCCCCGGGCGGGGGCCTACCTACGAGCAGTTCTTC. Amino acid sequence: CASSSPGRGPTYEQFF.

This chain connects TRBV12-3 or TRBV12-4 to TRBJ2-3; TRBD1 might be the D (6 bases). The CDR3 totals 14 residues. Between the trimmed V and J ends, which lost 3 bases and 6 bases, there was a span of 13 bases. CDR3 coding DNA: TGTGCCAGCAGTTTGAGCAGGGGCGACGATACGCAGTATTTT. This translates into CASSLSRGDDTQYF.

This clonotype appeared many times. The genes are TRBV6-4 and TRBJ2-1, with TRBD2 identical over 13 bases. The CDR3 is made up of 17 amino acids. The V segment lost 4 bases and the J segment 8 bases; nucleotides outside the gene matches: 11. Per the germline V gene, CDR1 is MRHNA and CDR2 is SNTAGT. DNA for the CDR3: TGTGCCAGCAGTGGGACTAGCGGGAGACTTATTAGGGATGAGCAGTTCTTC. Amino acid sequence: CASSGTSGRLIRDEQFF.